This passage covers 2 T cell receptor beta chains from one sample sequenced in a study of CD8 T cells in ankylosing spondylitis. TCRdb reanalysed the 5' RACE reads using MiXCR and keeps one entry per CDR3 protein. In the table there are 130,000 or so distinct CDR3 sequences, 7% of which are singletons. Input material: blood, either unsorted or a sorted T cell fraction (not recorded which). The receptors originated from a male donor with ankylosing spondylitis or in good health (not recorded which).

This clonotype was seen ten or more times. This chain uses TRBV2 with TRBJ1-5, with a tentative D call TRBD1 (6 bases). Trimming left V 7 bases short and J 7 bases short, with 17 bases between. Per the germline V gene, CDR1 is SNHLY and CDR2 is FYNNEI. This CDR3 is 14 amino acids long. The CDR3: CASTPDSGGQPQHF. CDR3 DNA sequence: TGTGCCAGCACCCCGGACAGTGGTGGGCAGCCCCAGCATTTT. Variable domain in full (rest from reference TRBV2 and TRBJ1-5): EPEVTQTPSHQVTQMGQEVILRCVPISNHLYFYWYRQILGQKVEFLVSFYNNEISEKSEIFDDQFSVERPDGSNFTLKIRSTKLEDSAMYFCASTPDSGGQPQHFGDGTRLSIL.

This clonotype has more than one count but fewer than ten. This rearrangement joins TRBV10-3 to TRBJ1-1; D not resolved. The germline V gene has CDR1 ENHRY and CDR2 SYGVKD. V gave up 4 bases and J gave up 0 bases, with 9 bases separating them. CDR3 length equals 14 residues. For the CDR3, the DNA is TGTGCCATCAGTGCGGCAGCGATGAACACTGAAGCTTTCTTT. This codes for CAISAAAMNTEAFF.